The entry below describes one T cell receptor (beta chain). Its antigen is not yet known. It has no much larger one-base neighbor in the sample; base qualities were not kept. The donors were 40 or so Caucasian individuals from Russia, aged roughly 6 to 90 years, who were systemically healthy. Roughly 11 milliliters of peripheral blood were drawn from each donor into EDTA-treated Vacutainer tubes. Ficoll-Paque density-gradient centrifugation was used to isolate PBMCs, with at least 6.5 million per sample. Total RNA was extracted from PBMCs with Trizol reagent, with at least 5.5 micrograms obtained per sample. For every donor, an aliquot of PBMCs went through flow cytometry to measure the percentages of naive CD45RAhigh/CD27high T cells. The library came from 5' RACE. These reads were obtained on an Illumina HiSeq 2500. The second PCR ran for about 7 to 11 cycles and used a J-beta primer mix along with a sample-barcoded 5' primer. A template-switch 5' adaptor carrying 12 random nucleotides introduced a unique molecular identifier onto each TCR beta cDNA molecule. At least 3 million CDR3-containing paired-end reads were obtained from each sample. The Mint cDNA synthesis kit, primed by a TRBC-specific oligonucleotide, was used to synthesize first-strand cDNA from all RNA. After uracil-DNA glycosylase treatment, a first 18-cycle PCR used universal primers M1SS and BC2_uni_R on all cDNA. The authors' analysis ran thus. For normalization, 1 million high-quality reads, each with a distinct molecular identifier, were randomly selected from each sample. Instead of being binned into consensus sequences, reads with shared molecular identifiers were discarded. MiTCR, set to a Q25 quality threshold and the strictest error-elimination algorithm, was used for CDR3 identification, clonotype clustering and error correction. A nonparametric unseen species model with Euler transformation was used to estimate a lower bound on total TCR beta diversity. TCRdb reprocessing: public reads trimmed at Q25 with fastp, clones called with MiXCR, in-frame beta chains kept. Rows with a matching CDR3 protein are joined into one entry that keeps the most common DNA and genes. It is TCRdb's table, rather than the study itself, that gives the V and J calls and clone size. This sample comprises roughly 800,000 distinct CDR3 sequences, about three fifths of them detected only once. The ten largest clonotypes hold around 22% of the sample.

The data belong to a study of blood T cells in healthy people across ages (dated by TCRdb to 2014 to 2015). Regarding the study in general: In model experiments, roughly one uniquely barcoded TCR beta cDNA molecule per two T cells was captured by template switching. For two donors (one aged 18 to 29 and one aged 80 or older), the study analyzed two additional independent replicas of 1 million unique cDNA reads from the same blood draw. To avoid experimental bias, donors of different ages were randomly spread across the sequencing lanes. Using deep sequencing normalized with unique cDNA molecular identifiers, the study measured how TCR beta repertoire diversity changes with age. The donors were divided into four age groups: young (average roughly 15 years), middle-aged (over 35), aged (under 70) and long-lived (roughly 82).

The cysteine opens and the phenylalanine closes a CDR3 of 13 amino acids. Of the read, only the CDR3 DNA is kept; its 39 bases are in frame from base 1. The junction shows trimming of 7 bases on V and 6 bases on J, and the gene matches do not reach 6 bases of it. Looking up the germline V gene (reference sequence) yields CDR1 DFQATT and CDR2 SNEGSKA. Broader findings and caveats from the paper: Because donor CMV infection status was unknown, age-related changes in expanded clonotypes were potentially confounded. Compared with the aged group, more naive CD4+ T cells, fewer expanded clones and increased TCR diversity were shown by the long-lived group, suggesting age selection. Estimates of total diversity based on one million sequenced T cells were considered lower bounds and underestimates. Conclusive comparison of naive and antigen-experienced compartments was prevented by the profiling of bulk unsorted PBMCs. A strong correlation was found between observed TCR beta diversity and the percentage of naive T cells measured by flow cytometry. As age increased, observed TCR beta diversity per million T cells dropped in a roughly linear way, and a significant reduction was already evident by age 40.

Here the chain combines TRBV20-1 and TRBJ2-1; 10 bases in the junction line up with TRBD2. The TCR sequence derives from a man aged 30 to 39 in good health. The sequencing sample was made of blood. The base sequence is TGCAGTGTTAAGCGGGAGGGCGTCAATGAGCAGTTCTTC. This codes for CSVKREGVNEQFF.